This T cell receptor beta chain was retrieved from a study of blood T cell repertoires in COVID-19 (TCRdb year 2020). At the level of the whole study: Samples from collaborators originated in the United States, Italy and Spain and spanned both the acute and convalescent phases of COVID-19. The material from the prospective study consisted of cDNA or gDNA derived from T cells, B-cell-depleted T cells, or PBMCs. Subjects who had been exposed to COVID-19, were actively infected with it, or had recovered from it provided the deeply sampled blood TCRbeta repertoires that made up the dataset. The repertoires were released in a freely available public database intended as a resource for research on the immune response to SARS-CoV-2. Samples came from the ongoing ImmuneRACE study (first 160 participants) plus 1,254 subjects from 6 global collaborators. Nearly every sample came with metadata listing a de-identified subject ID, COVID-19 status, age in years and sex. HLA class I and class II types, where available, came from metadata supplied by the sample provider rather than from assay-based typing. Points the paper makes about the study in general: Clinical and demographic metadata were provided uncurated, with the amount varying by source and participant.

The CDR3 spans 14 residues, from the cysteine through the phenylalanine. Only the CDR3 DNA stays, 42 bases, in frame from base 1. CDR1 and CDR2, looked up from the germline V gene (reference sequence), are LGHDT and YNNKEL. The germline V and J ends show losses of 4 bases and 6 bases respectively, and no gene match explains 9 bases of the junction. The immunoSEQ Assay, a bias-controlled multiplex PCR, was used to amplify TCRbeta CDR3 regions from genomic DNA. The original methods were these. Nucleated cell counts per sample were estimated from amplification of reference gene primers within the assay. Sequence reads were collapsed and filtered to measure the absolute abundance of every unique TCRbeta CDR3 rearrangement. Productive Simpson clonality was computed per sample as the square root of Simpson's diversity index over productive rearrangements. Not all clones reach the TCRdb copy of this immuneACCESS table, which keeps in-frame sequences only. Checked studies attribute under half of the gap to unresolved V genes and leave the rest unexplained. The D gene and trimming were derived from the DNA, and the V and J assignments and clone size from that table. Present in this sample are about 94,000 clones, about 80% of which were seen just once. The top ten constitute approximately 6.5% of the sample.

This clone showed up just a few times. It has no known antigen specificity. No qualities accompany the bases; no much larger clone lies one base away. Whole blood was collected in K2EDTA tubes by collaborating institutions according to the institutions' own protocols. For TCRbeta analysis, collaborators shipped samples in one of three forms: frozen whole blood, isolated PBMCs, or DNA extracted from either of those sample types. The specimen was peripheral blood. This sequence originates from a man in his sixties with acute or convalescent COVID-19. The rearranged segments are TRBV3-1 (or the pseudogene TRBV3-2) and TRBJ2-7; TRBD1 lines up with 7 middle nucleotides. The DNA sequence follows: TGTGCCAGCAGCCCACAGGGGTCCCAGGGCGAGCAGTACTTC. It specifies CASSPQGSQGEQYF.